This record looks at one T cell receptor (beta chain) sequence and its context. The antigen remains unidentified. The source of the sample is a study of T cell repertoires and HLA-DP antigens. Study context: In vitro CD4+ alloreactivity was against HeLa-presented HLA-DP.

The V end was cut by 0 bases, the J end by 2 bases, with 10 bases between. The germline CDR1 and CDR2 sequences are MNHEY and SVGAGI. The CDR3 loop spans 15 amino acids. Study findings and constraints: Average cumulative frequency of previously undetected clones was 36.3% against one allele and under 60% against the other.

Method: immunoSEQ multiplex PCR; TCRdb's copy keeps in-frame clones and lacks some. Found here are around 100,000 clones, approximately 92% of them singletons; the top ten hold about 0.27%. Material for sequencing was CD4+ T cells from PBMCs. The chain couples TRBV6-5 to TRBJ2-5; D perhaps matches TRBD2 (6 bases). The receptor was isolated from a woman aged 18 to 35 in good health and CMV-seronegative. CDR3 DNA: TGTGCCAGCAGTTACTCGCCGGGGGATCAAGAGACCCAGTACTTC. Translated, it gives CASSYSPGDQETQYF.